A selection of T cell receptor beta chains follows, all from one sample in a study of T-cell reconstitution after alpha-beta-depleted transplantation in children. A single record per CDR3 protein comes from TCRdb applying MiXCR to the PCR reads. The profile shows approximately 88,000 distinct CDR3 sequences, more than 10% of them singletons. Source: PBMCs from the stem cell graft donor, taken from the stem cell graft. The source of these receptors is a human donor who donated a stem cell graft to a child with inherited bone marrow failure. CDR3s include the opening cysteine and the closing phenylalanine or tryptophan. The order of the fields is D gene, J gene, CDR3 length, clone size, V gene, CDR3 DNA, CDR3 protein. A D gene is named only where the DNA matches it firmly. Clone sizes are given selectively: once, few, many, or a class where the clone is expanded.

TRBD1,TRBJ1-1,13,once,TRBV19,TGTGCCACCCTCGACAGGGGGGTCACTGAAGCTTTCTTT,CATLDRGVTEAFF
NA,TRBJ2-2,15,many,TRBV7-2,TGTGCCAGCAGCTCACGGGACACGAACACCGGGGAGCTGTTTTTT,CASSSRDTNTGELFF
NA,TRBJ1-3,13,NA,TRBV2,TGTGCCAGCAGTGGCGACTCTGGAAACACCATATATTTT,CASSGDSGNTIYF
TRBD2,TRBJ2-1,14,many,TRBV7-2,TGTGCCAGCAGCTTGGGACTAGCTGTCTATGAGCAGTTCTTC,CASSLGLAVYEQFF
NA,TRBJ1-4,16,many,TRBV5-1,TGCGCCAGCAGCCGGACCCCGGGACACGGGTATGAAAAACTGTTTTTT,CASSRTPGHGYEKLFF
NA,TRBJ1-4,15,many,TRBV7-2,TGTGCCAGCAGCTTAGTAAGGCAGGGAGGTGAAAAACTGTTTTTT,CASSLVRQGGEKLFF
TRBD1,TRBJ1-1,13,NA,TRBV28,TGTGCCAGTTTCTCGGGACAGCGGGCCCAGGCTTTCTTT,CASFSGQRAQAFF
NA,TRBJ1-5,16,many,TRBV5-1,TGCGCCAGCAGCCTAGGGAGGGGTCCCCATAATCAGCCCCAGCATTTT,CASSLGRGPHNQPQHF
NA,TRBJ1-5,14,many,TRBV12-3/TRBV12-4,TGTGCCAGCAGCCAAGAGAGGCGTAATCAGCCCCAGCATTTT,CASSQERRNQPQHF
NA,TRBJ1-2,12,many,TRBV20-1,TGCAGTGCTAGGCTCGGGTACTATGGCTACACCTTC,CSARLGYYGYTF
TRBD1,TRBJ2-2,16,many,TRBV24-1,TGTGCCACCAGTGGGGACAGGGGCGCAGGCACCGGGGAGCTGTTTTTT,CATSGDRGAGTGELFF
TRBD1,TRBJ2-7,17,many,TRBV10-3,TGTGCCATCAGTGAGAGGGCCCGGGACAGGGCCACCTACGAGCAGTACTTC,CAISERARDRATYEQYF
NA,TRBJ2-1,14,few,TRBV20-1,TGCAGTGCTCCCGGGACCCTGCTTCGGAATGAGCAGTTCTTC,CSAPGTLLRNEQFF
NA,TRBJ2-3,13,many,TRBV6-5,TGTGCCAGCAGTTACTCGGGACAAAATACGCAGTATTTT,CASSYSGQNTQYF
TRBD1,TRBJ2-7,15,many,TRBV20-1,TGCAGTGCTAGCCTCAGGACAGGGAAATTCGACGAGCAGTACTTC,CSASLRTGKFDEQYF
NA,TRBJ2-6,14,many,TRBV5-1,TGCGCCAGCAGCTCAGGGTCAGGGGCCAACGTCCTGACTTTC,CASSSGSGANVLTF
TRBD2,TRBJ2-1,16,many,TRBV2,TGTGCCAGCAGCCACCTTAGCGGGAGCTCCTACAATGAGCAGTTCTTC,CASSHLSGSSYNEQFF
NA,TRBJ2-3,14,many,TRBV5-1,TGCGCCAGCAGCTTGGGCAAGGGGACAGATACGCAGTATTTT,CASSLGKGTDTQYF
NA,TRBJ1-2,14,many,TRBV9,TGTGCCAGCAGCCCGGGTGGGGGACACTATGGCTACACCTTC,CASSPGGGHYGYTF
NA,TRBJ1-2,12,NA,TRBV6-4,TGTGCCAGCAGGGACAGCAACTATGGCTACACCTTC,CASRDSNYGYTF
NA,TRBJ2-1,12,many,TRBV7-2,TGTGCCAGCAGCTTCGATCGGTATGAGCAGTTCTTC,CASSFDRYEQFF
NA,TRBJ1-2,15,many,TRBV7-2,TGTGCCAGCAGCTTAGTGATGGGGGGCGCTTTTGGCTACACCTTC,CASSLVMGGAFGYTF
TRBD2,TRBJ2-1,15,NA,TRBV19,TGTGCCAGTAGTATCGGGGGGGCTTTGAGCAATGAGCAGTTCTTC,CASSIGGALSNEQFF
TRBD1,TRBJ2-1,15,many,TRBV5-1,TGCGCCAGCAGCTTCCAAGGACAGGGTGGCGATGAGCAGTTCTTC,CASSFQGQGGDEQFF
NA,TRBJ2-1,16,many,TRBV4-2,TGTGCCAGCAGCCAAGCGGTTCAGAGCTCCTACAATGAGCAGTTCTTC,CASSQAVQSSYNEQFF
NA,TRBJ2-7,15,many,TRBV9,TGTGCCAGCAGCGTAGTCCCGGGACCTACCTACGAGCAGTACTTC,CASSVVPGPTYEQYF
NA,TRBJ1-2,11,many,TRBV12-5,TGTGCTAGTGGTTTGGTACAGTTGTGGGACTTC,CASGLVQLWDF
NA,TRBJ1-5,13,many,TRBV7-9,TGTGCCAGCAGCTTAGGGGTGGATCAGCCCCAGCATTTT,CASSLGVDQPQHF
NA,TRBJ1-2,15,many,TRBV5-1,TGCGCCAGCAGCTTAGGGGGGGTAGCTAACTATGGCTACACCTTC,CASSLGGVANYGYTF
NA,TRBJ1-2,15,many,TRBV27,TGTGCCAGCAGTTTATCGCGGGGTCCTAACTATGGCTACACCTTC,CASSLSRGPNYGYTF
NA,TRBJ1-2,14,NA,TRBV6-5,TGTGCCAGCAGTTACGACAGCTCTAACTATGGCTACACCTTC,CASSYDSSNYGYTF
TRBD2,TRBJ2-5,15,many,TRBV5-1,TGCGCCAGCAGCTTGGATGTTCTAGCGGTAGAGACCCAGTACTTC,CASSLDVLAVETQYF
NA,TRBJ2-3,11,many,TRBV29-1,TGCAGCGTCACAAGCACAGATACGCAGTATTTT,CSVTSTDTQYF
TRBD2,TRBJ2-2,16,many,TRBV27,TGTGCCAGCAGTACAGGACTAGCGACGAACACCGGGGAGCTGTTTTTT,CASSTGLATNTGELFF
NA,TRBJ2-5,13,many,TRBV7-2,TGTGCCAGCAGCTTATCGGATCAAGAGACCCAGTACTTC,CASSLSDQETQYF
NA,TRBJ1-5,16,many,TRBV28,TGTGCCAGCAGTGCTCTGGGAGGGTTTAGTAATCAGCCCCAGCATTTT,CASSALGGFSNQPQHF
NA,TRBJ1-2,13,many,TRBV12-3/TRBV12-4,TGTGCCAGCAGCCCAGGCGGGGCGTCTGGCTACACCTTC,CASSPGGASGYTF
TRBD2,TRBJ2-1,15,many,TRBV29-1,TGCAGCGTTGAGGGGGGGACTAGCGTCTACAATGAGCAGTTCTTC,CSVEGGTSVYNEQFF
NA,TRBJ1-2,14,many,TRBV18,TGTGCCAGCTCACCGACGGGCAGGGACTATGGCTACACCTTC,CASSPTGRDYGYTF
TRBD2,TRBJ2-1,23,few,TRBV4-3,TGCGCCAGCAGCCCTTCAGCCCATATGCCGGGACTAGCGGGGGGGAGCTCCTACAATGAGCAGTTCTTC,CASSPSAHMPGLAGGSSYNEQFF
NA,TRBJ2-3,13,many,TRBV29-1,TGCAGCGTTGACGGGAGAAGTGAAGATACGCAGTATTTT,CSVDGRSEDTQYF
NA,TRBJ2-2,14,many,TRBV7-9,TGTGCCAGCAGCTCGGGACTGGCGAACGGGGAGCTGTTTTTT,CASSSGLANGELFF
TRBD1,TRBJ1-6,17,many,TRBV5-1,TGCGCCAGCAGCTCCACCGTGACAGGGGGCTACAATTCACCCCTCCACTTT,CASSSTVTGGYNSPLHF
NA,TRBJ2-7,13,many,TRBV20-1,TGCAGTGCTAGAGGGCCGACCTCCTACGAGCAGTACTTC,CSARGPTSYEQYF
TRBD1,TRBJ1-6,16,many,TRBV12-3/TRBV12-4,TGTGCCAGCAGTTCCTCCGGGACAGGGCATAATTCACCCCTCCACTTT,CASSSSGTGHNSPLHF
NA,TRBJ1-6,19,many,TRBV6-4,TGTGCCAGCAGTCCCCGATGGCGGTGGGAAAGCTCCTATAATTCACCCCTCCACTTT,CASSPRWRWESSYNSPLHF
TRBD1,TRBJ2-3,16,many,TRBV5-1,TGCGCCAGCAGCCCGGCCGGGACAGGGGGCGCAGATACGCAGTATTTT,CASSPAGTGGADTQYF
NA,TRBJ2-1,12,few,TRBV18,TGTGCCAGCTCAAGCTACCTCAATGAGCAGTTCTTC,CASSSYLNEQFF
TRBD2,TRBJ2-1,13,many,TRBV29-1,TGCAGCGTCGAGGCGGGGGGATACAATGAGCAGTTCTTC,CSVEAGGYNEQFF
NA,TRBJ1-5,15,NA,TRBV7-4,TGTGCCAGCAGTCGCGGGACGGCGGCGCGTCAGCCCCAGCATTTT,CASSRGTAARQPQHF
NA,TRBJ1-6,13,many,TRBV7-2,TGTGCCAGCAGCTCTTCTCTTATCTCACCCCTCCACTTT,CASSSSLISPLHF
NA,TRBJ2-6,15,NA,TRBV3-1,TGTGCCAGCAGCCAAGATACCTCTGGGGCCAACGTCCTGACTTTC,CASSQDTSGANVLTF
NA,TRBJ2-7,11,NA,TRBV29-1,TGCAGCGTTCGAGGAGGTGGCGAGCAGTACTTC,CSVRGGGEQYF
NA,TRBJ2-7,14,NA,TRBV10-3,TGTGCCATCAGTGAGTCTGGCTCGTACTACGAGCAGTACTTC,CAISESGSYYEQYF
NA,TRBJ2-5,15,many,TRBV7-2,TGTGCCAGCACCGCTGGAGGGAGTCGAGGAGAGACCCAGTACTTC,CASTAGGSRGETQYF
NA,TRBJ2-5,17,many,TRBV4-1,TGCGCCAGCAGCCAAGATCCCGGGGACGGCTTCCAAGAGACCCAGTACTTC,CASSQDPGDGFQETQYF
TRBD1,TRBJ1-1,13,many,TRBV7-2,TGTGCCAGCAGCCCCAACAGGGGGCGGGTAGCTTTCTTT,CASSPNRGRVAFF
TRBD1,TRBJ2-2,19,many,TRBV6-5,TGTGCCAGCAGTTACTCTTGGACAGGGTTAATATTATCGGCCGGGGAGCTGTTTTTT,CASSYSWTGLILSAGELFF
NA,TRBJ1-5,15,many,TRBV10-3,TGTGCCATCAGTGGACAGCGGGGCAGCAATCAGCCCCAGCATTTT,CAISGQRGSNQPQHF